The sample holds a few counts of the clone carrying this T cell receptor (beta chain). The sample is drawn from a study of T cells after yellow fever vaccination. The CDR3 totals 11 residues. Per the germline V gene, CDR1 is SQVTM and CDR2 is ANQGSEA. The germline V and J ends were trimmed by 7 bases and 3 bases, with 9 bases remaining between them. Via MiXCR, TCRdb re-called the 5' RACE reads, giving one row per CDR3 protein. The profile covers about 240,000 distinct CDR3 sequences, with 6.9% appearing a single time and more than 0.8% taken by the ten largest. The clonotype originates from a man aged 25-45 years who received the YFV17D yellow fever vaccine. This sequence joins TRBV29-1 and TRBJ2-5; the D is unclear. This sample comprised CD4+ T cells sorted from PBMCs, obtained 15 days after the yellow fever booster vaccination. The CDR3 protein is CSAVQEETQYF. In DNA form, the CDR3 reads TGCAGCGCCGTTCAGGAAGAGACCCAGTACTTC. Based on the CDR3 plus reference TRBV29-1 and TRBJ2-5, the full variable domain is SAVISQKPSRDICQRGTSLTIQCQVDSQVTMMFWYRQQPGQSLTLIATANQGSEATYESGFVIDKFPISRPNLTFSTLTVSNMSPEDSSIYLCSAVQEETQYFGPGTRLLVL.